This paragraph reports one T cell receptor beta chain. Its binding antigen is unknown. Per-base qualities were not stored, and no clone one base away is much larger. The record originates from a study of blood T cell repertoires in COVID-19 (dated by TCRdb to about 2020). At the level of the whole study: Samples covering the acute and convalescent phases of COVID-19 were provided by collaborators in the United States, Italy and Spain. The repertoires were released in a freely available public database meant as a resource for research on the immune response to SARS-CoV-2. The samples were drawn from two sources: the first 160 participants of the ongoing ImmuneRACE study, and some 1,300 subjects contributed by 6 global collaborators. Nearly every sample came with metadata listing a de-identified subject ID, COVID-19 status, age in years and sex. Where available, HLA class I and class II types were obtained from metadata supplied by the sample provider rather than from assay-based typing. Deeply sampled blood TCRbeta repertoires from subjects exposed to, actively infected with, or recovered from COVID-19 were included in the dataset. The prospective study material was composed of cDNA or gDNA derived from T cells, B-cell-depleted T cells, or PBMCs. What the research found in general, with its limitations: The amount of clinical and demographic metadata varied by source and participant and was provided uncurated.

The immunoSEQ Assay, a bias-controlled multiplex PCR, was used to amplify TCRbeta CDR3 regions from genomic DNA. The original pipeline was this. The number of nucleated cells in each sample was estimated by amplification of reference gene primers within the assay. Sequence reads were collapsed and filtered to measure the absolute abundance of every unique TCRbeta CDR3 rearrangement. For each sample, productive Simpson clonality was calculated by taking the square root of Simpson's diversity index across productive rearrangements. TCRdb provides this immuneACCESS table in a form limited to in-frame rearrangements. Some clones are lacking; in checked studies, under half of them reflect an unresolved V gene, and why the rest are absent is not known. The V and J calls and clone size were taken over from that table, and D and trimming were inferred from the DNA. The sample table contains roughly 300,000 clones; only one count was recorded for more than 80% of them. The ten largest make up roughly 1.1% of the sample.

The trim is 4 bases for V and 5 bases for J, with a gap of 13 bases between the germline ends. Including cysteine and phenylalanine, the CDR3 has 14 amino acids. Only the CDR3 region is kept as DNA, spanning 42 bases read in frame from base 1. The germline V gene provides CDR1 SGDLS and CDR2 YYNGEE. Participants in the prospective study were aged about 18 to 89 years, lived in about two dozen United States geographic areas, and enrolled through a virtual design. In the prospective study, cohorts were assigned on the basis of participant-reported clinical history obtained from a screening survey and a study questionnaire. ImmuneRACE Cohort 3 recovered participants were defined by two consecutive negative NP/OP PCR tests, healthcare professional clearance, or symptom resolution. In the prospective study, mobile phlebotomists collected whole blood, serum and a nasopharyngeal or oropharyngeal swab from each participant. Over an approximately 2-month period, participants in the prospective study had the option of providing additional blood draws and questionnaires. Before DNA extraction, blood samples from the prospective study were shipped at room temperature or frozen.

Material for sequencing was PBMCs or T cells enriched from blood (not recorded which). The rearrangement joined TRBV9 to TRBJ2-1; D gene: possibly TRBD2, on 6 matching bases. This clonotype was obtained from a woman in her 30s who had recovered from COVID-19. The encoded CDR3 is CASSPRRENNEQFF. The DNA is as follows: TGTGCCAGCAGCCCAAGGAGGGAAAACAATGAGCAGTTCTTC. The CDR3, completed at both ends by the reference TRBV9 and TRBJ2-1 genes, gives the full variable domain DSGVTQTPKHLITATGQRVTLRCSPRSGDLSVYWYQQSLDQGLQFLIQYYNGEERAKGNILERFSAQQFPDLHSELNLSSLELGDSALYFCASSPRRENNEQFFGPGTRLTVL.